This T cell receptor beta chain was sequenced in a study of control samples from healthy donors and cancer patients. This CDR3 comprises 15 residues. Germline CDR1 SGHRS, CDR2 YFSETQ. After removal of 5 bases from V and 5 bases from J, the junction contained 7 bases not matched to a gene. Profiled with immunoSEQ multiplex PCR; TCRdb holds only in-frame clones, not every one. The sample shows about 51,000 clones, about four fifths of them seen only once. Sequencing was performed on blood. This clonotype was obtained from a man between 65 and 85 years old in good health. The rearrangement uses TRBV5-1 and TRBJ2-1; 10 bases match TRBD2. The CDR3 DNA follows: TGCGCCAGCAGTCAACTAGCGGGGAACCACAATGAGCAGTTCTTC. This gives the protein CASSQLAGNHNEQFF.